The 30 T cell receptor beta chains presented below share a single source sample, sequenced in a study of blood T cell repertoires in COVID-19. The repertoire was sequenced with immunoSEQ multiplex PCR; TCRdb's copy has only in-frame clones and lacks some. The top ten clones hold approximately 5.1% of a sample with about 120,000 clones, around 85% of them seen once. Source material: peripheral blood. Every receptor here comes from a woman aged 60-70 years with COVID-19, enrolled during active disease.

The rearrangement joins TRBV5-1 to TRBJ2-1, with 11 bases fitting TRBD2. The CDR3 covers 18 residues. Germline CDR1 SGHRS, CDR2 YFSETQ. V shed 1 base, J shed 0 bases, and the junction held 6 bases outside the gene matches. CDR3 in DNA: TGCGCCAGCAGCTTGATAGCGGGGGGGCTGAGCTCCTACAATGAGCAGTTCTTC. This gives the protein CASSLIAGGLSSYNEQFF.

The gene calls are TRBV2 and TRBJ1-1, with TRBD1 as a possible D gene (5 bases). The V end lost 3 bases, the J end lost 6 bases, and 11 bases lay between the germline ends. Germline assignment: CDR1 SNHLY and CDR2 FYNNEI. The CDR3 sequence is 13 residues long. CDR3 region: CASSEGRGPEAFF. The CDR3 nucleotides are TGTGCCAGCAGTGAGGGGAGGGGTCCTGAAGCTTTCTTT.

The chain has TRBV10-2 and TRBJ1-1, with D possibly matching TRBD1 (5 bases). Trimming stripped 3 bases from V and 4 bases from J, with 15 bases between. Germline CDR1 reads WSHSY; CDR2 reads SAAADI. The CDR3 is made up of 15 amino acids. CDR3 protein: CASSDHRSGGTEAFF. The CDR3 DNA sequence: TGCGCCAGCAGTGACCACCGATCCGGGGGCACTGAAGCTTTCTTT.

The rearrangement joins TRBV7-9 to TRBJ2-7, with 9 bases identical to TRBD1. V dropped 5 bases and J dropped 3; count of bases not matched to a gene: 8. The CDR3 runs 15 residues. The V gene's germline CDR1 is SEHNR and CDR2 FQNEAQ (reference sequence). In DNA, the CDR3 is TGTGCCAGCAGCGAGGGACAGGGAGGGATCTACGAGCAGTACTTC. Translating gives CASSEGQGGIYEQYF.

The J gene is TRBJ1-1, the V gene TRBV10-3; 7 bases line up with TRBD1. Per germline, CDR1 ENHRY and CDR2 SYGVKD. There are 14 residues in the CDR3. V shed 7 bases, J shed 0 bases, and the junction held 5 bases outside the gene matches. CDR3 in DNA: TGTGCCATCACCGAAGGGGGCGTGAACACTGAAGCTTTCTTT. This codes for CAITEGGVNTEAFF.

The genes are TRBV5-1 and TRBJ2-2, with D possibly TRBD2 on 6 matching bases. Trimming removed 5 bases from V and 1 base from J, with 12 bases in between. CDR3 length: 15 residues. Looked up from germline, CDR1 is SGHRS and CDR2 is YFSETQ. CDR3 sequence (DNA): TGCGCCAGCAGAACTAGCATTCAGAACACCGGGGAGCTGTTTTTT. It is translated as CASRTSIQNTGELFF. Based on the CDR3 plus reference TRBV5-1 and TRBJ2-2, the full variable domain is KAGVTQTPRYLIKTRGQQVTLSCSPISGHRSVSWYQQTPGQGLQFLFEYFSETQRNKGNFPGRFSGRQFSNSRSEMNVSTLELGDSALYLCASRTSIQNTGELFFGEGSRLTVL.

The V gene is TRBV30, the J gene TRBJ1-5, with D hard to call. V lost 1 base and J 6 bases, leaving 13 bases between the germline ends. The CDR3 is made up of 14 amino acids. In germline, CDR1 is GTSNPN, CDR2 SVGIG (reference sequence). CDR3 amino acids: CAWSAGTGTQPQHF. CDR3 nucleotides: TGTGCCTGGAGTGCGGGAACGGGTACTCAGCCCCAGCATTTT. Variable domain in full (rest from reference TRBV30 and TRBJ1-5): SQTIHQWPATLVQPVGSPLSLECTVEGTSNPNLYWYRQAAGRGLQLLFYSVGIGQISSEVPQNLSASRPQDRQFILSSKKLLLSDSGFYLCAWSAGTGTQPQHFGDGTRLSIL.

The V call is TRBV28, the J call TRBJ1-1; D is perhaps TRBD1 (6 bases). This CDR3 comprises 15 residues. V was trimmed by 6 bases and J by 0 bases, leaving 14 bases between them. Looked up from germline, CDR1 is MDHEN and CDR2 is SYDVKM. CDR3: CASSPGDRMNTEAFF. In DNA form, the CDR3 reads TGTGCCAGCAGCCCTGGAGACAGGATGAACACTGAAGCTTTCTTT.

Note on this clone: One end of the junction does not line up with germline, which may come from a read error. The chain has TRBV3-1 (or the pseudogene TRBV3-2) and TRBJ2-5; TRBD1 agrees at 9 bases. The length of the CDR3 is 13 residues. From germline, CDR1 is LGHDT and CDR2 YNNKEL (reference sequence). CDR3 sequence reads: CASSQDQGQGGNF. CDR3 DNA sequence: TGTGCCAGCAGCCAAGATCAGGGACAGGGAGGGAACTTC.

V is TRBV19 and J is TRBJ2-7, with TRBD2 matching 8 bases. V shed 10 bases and J 1 base; nucleotides not matched to a gene: 9. The CDR3 loop spans 14 amino acids. CDR1 and CDR2 (germline): LNHDA, SQIVND (reference sequence). The chain's CDR3 is CATAESGGSYEQYF. CDR3 bases: TGTGCCACTGCTGAAAGCGGGGGTTCCTACGAGCAGTACTTC.

For the CDR3, the DNA is TGCGCCAGCAGCAGCTTCGTGGACAGGGGATACCCTGAAGCTTTCTTT. It is translated as CASSSFVDRGYPEAFF. The rearrangement uses TRBV4-3 and TRBJ1-1; 9 bases agree with TRBD1. After removal of 5 bases from V and 6 bases from J, the junction contained 13 bases not matched to a gene. This CDR3 has 16 amino acids. Looked up from germline, CDR1 is LGHNA and CDR2 is YSLEER.

The rearrangement links TRBV30 to TRBJ1-2; 7 bases fit TRBD1. The V and J ends lost 7 bases and 3 bases, in that order; junction bases with no gene match: 5. This CDR3 region has 12 residues. The germline gives CDR1 GTSNPN, CDR2 SVGIG (reference sequence). The CDR3 here is CASGQRYYGYTF. DNA for the CDR3: TGTGCCTCGGGACAGCGGTACTATGGCTACACCTTC.

This clone was picked up one time. The gene calls are TRBV14 and TRBJ1-1, with TRBD1 identical over 7 bases. Germline V lookup: CDR1 SGHDN, CDR2 FVKESK. Losses at the gene ends were 2 bases for V and 0 bases for J; bases not matched to a gene: 6. This CDR3 is built from 16 residues. The CDR3 bases are TGTGCCAGCAGCCAACCCGGGACAGTCATGAACACTGAAGCTTTCTTT. It yields the protein CASSQPGTVMNTEAFF.

This chain joins TRBV28 and TRBJ2-7, with TRBD1 as a possible D gene (5 bases). V was clipped by 8 bases and J by 3 bases, with 11 bases between them. The CDR3 length is 12 residues. Germline CDR1 and CDR2: MDHEN and SYDVKM. CDR3 coding DNA: TGTGCCAGCGGGGCTAAAATCTACGAGCAGTACTTC. Translated: CASGAKIYEQYF.

CDR3 nucleotide sequence: TGTGCCAGCAGCTTGCCACGGCTAGCGGGGGGTAACTCCTACAATGAGCAGTTCTTC. Its protein is CASSLPRLAGGNSYNEQFF. The chain joins TRBV5-4 to TRBJ2-1, with 11 nucleotides matching TRBD2. The CDR3 is made up of 19 amino acids. Trimming at V came to 1 base and at J to 0 bases, leaving 9 bases not matched to a gene. CDR1 is SGHNT and CDR2 is YYREEE in the germline V gene (reference sequence).

CDR3 DNA: TGTGCCAGCAGCCAGGCCTCGGTAGGAGCGTATGGCTACACCTTC. Its translation: CASSQASVGAYGYTF. The chain employs TRBV14 and TRBJ1-2; D is undetermined. CDR3 length: 15 residues. V was shortened by 3 bases and J by 5 bases, with 16 bases between the two germline ends. Germline-derived CDR1 and CDR2 are SGHDN and FVKESK.

CDR3 DNA: TGTGCCAGCCATACGGAGCAATCTAACACCGGGGAGCTGTTTTTT. Translation: CASHTEQSNTGELFF. V usage is TRBV13 and J usage is TRBJ2-2; D is ambiguous. The V and J ends lost 8 bases and 2 bases respectively, with 15 bases between them. Germline V CDR1 and CDR2: PRHDT, FYEKMQ (reference sequence). The CDR3 has 15 residues.

The V and J genes are TRBV2 and TRBJ1-1; D may be TRBD1 (5 bases). This CDR3 has 12 residues. Per germline, CDR1 SNHLY and CDR2 FYNNEI. The ends were cut back, 6 bases at V and 6 bases at J, with 11 bases in the middle. The chain's CDR3 is CASSGQDSEAFF. The CDR3 bases are TGTGCCAGCAGCGGACAAGATTCTGAAGCTTTCTTT. Complete variable domain (other parts from reference TRBV2 and TRBJ1-1): EPEVTQTPSHQVTQMGQEVILRCVPISNHLYFYWYRQILGQKVEFLVSFYNNEISEKSEIFDDQFSVERPDGSNFTLKIRSTKLEDSAMYFCASSGQDSEAFFGQGTRLTVV.

The chain carries TRBV6-5 and TRBJ1-3; D is perhaps TRBD1 (5 bases). CDR1 MNHEY and CDR2 SVGAGI come from the germline V gene. The germline V and J ends were trimmed by 6 bases and 11 bases, with 17 bases remaining between them. The CDR3 loop spans 13 amino acids. CDR3 sequence: CASSRTPVEAIYF. CDR3 nucleotide sequence: TGTGCCAGCAGCCGGACACCGGTCGAGGCCATATATTTT.

The chain carries TRBV18 and TRBJ1-3, with D perhaps TRBD1 (6 bases). The CDR3 extends over 18 amino acids. Trimming shortened V by 3 bases and J by 0 bases, and 18 bases separated the two germline ends. Germline V lookup: CDR1 KGHSH, CDR2 LQKENI. The CDR3 nucleotides read TGTGCCAGCTCACCGTCACAGGGCTCGTTGCTCTCTGGAAACACCATATATTTT. Its protein is CASSPSQGSLLSGNTIYF.

This chain uses TRBV6-5 with TRBJ2-2; D is perhaps TRBD1 (8 bases). The CDR3 covers 12 residues. Germline CDR1 MNHEY, CDR2 SVGAGI. CDR3 coding DNA: TGTTGCCAACAGGGGGGGACCGGGGAGCTGTTTTTT. Protein sequence: CCQQGGTGELFF.

The chain employs TRBV11-2 and TRBJ1-3, with TRBD1 matching over 11 bases. The germline V gene encodes CDR1 SGHAT and CDR2 FQNNGV. This CDR3 has 15 amino acids. Germline trimming cut 3 bases from V and 5 bases from J; bases unmatched to any gene: 3. The CDR3 protein is CASSFGQGARNTIYF. CDR3 DNA: TGTGCCAGCAGCTTTGGACAGGGGGCTAGAAACACCATATATTTT.

The chain is built from TRBV18 and TRBJ2-3, with 10 bases aligning to TRBD2. Germline values: CDR1 KGHSH, CDR2 LQKENI. This CDR3 has 17 amino acids. The J segment lost 5 bases and the V segment lost 1 base, leaving 9 bases of the junction unmatched. DNA of the CDR3: TGTGCCAGCTCACCACAGCCATTGGGACTAGCGAAAGATACGCAGTATTTT. This translates into CASSPQPLGLAKDTQYF. Full variable domain (rest looked up from reference TRBV18 and TRBJ2-3): NAGVMQNPRHLVRRRGQEARLRCSPMKGHSHVYWYRQLPEEGLKFMVYLQKENIIDESGMPKERFSAEFPKEGPSILRIQQVVRGDSAAYFCASSPQPLGLAKDTQYFGPGTRLTVL.

DNA for the CDR3: TGTGCCAGCAGCCTAGAGTCTGGCAGGGACTATGGCTACACCTTC. Translated: CASSLESGRDYGYTF. The rearrangement joins TRBV6-5 to TRBJ1-2, with D maybe TRBD1 (5 bases). CDR1 MNHEY and CDR2 SVGAGI come from the germline V gene. This CDR3 comprises 15 residues. The germline V and J ends were trimmed by 6 bases and 3 bases, with 17 bases remaining between them.

The rearrangement uses TRBV5-6 and TRBJ2-7, with TRBD1 identical over 7 bases. CDR1 is SGHDT, CDR2 YYEEEE, per germline. The CDR3 runs 15 residues. With V trimmed by 0 bases and J by 0 bases, 3 bases remained unmatched. The DNA of the CDR3 is TGTGCCAGCAGCTTGGCGGGGACAGCCTCCTACGAGCAGTACTTC. Its translation: CASSLAGTASYEQYF.

The chain combines TRBV11-2 with TRBJ2-3; 10 bases agree with TRBD2. J lost 2 bases, V lost 4 bases, and 9 bases had no gene match. The CDR3 consists of 17 residues. Germline loops: CDR1 SGHAT, CDR2 FQNNGV. In DNA, the CDR3 is TGTGCCAGCAGCTCCCCTGAGCGGGGGGGCCTCACAGATACGCAGTATTTT. It is translated as CASSSPERGGLTDTQYF.

This chain links TRBV11-2 with TRBJ2-7; TRBD1 agrees at 10 bases. V was clipped by 5 bases and J by 7 bases; unmatched bases: 8. The CDR3 totals 14 residues. From germline, CDR1 is SGHAT and CDR2 FQNNGV. CDR3 residues: CASSLGQGISEQYF. DNA for the CDR3: TGTGCCAGCAGCCTGGGACAGGGGATAAGTGAGCAGTACTTC.

The chain joins TRBV19 to TRBJ2-3; TRBD2 matches at 10 bases. CDR3 size: 16 residues. Germline V gene sequence: CDR1 LNHDA, CDR2 SQIVND (reference sequence). With 5 bases clipped from V and 3 bases from J, the junction kept 8 bases outside the gene matches. The CDR3, as DNA: TGTGCCAGTAGTGGGTTAGCGGGGGGTGGGACAGATACGCAGTATTTT. Its protein is CASSGLAGGGTDTQYF.

The chain couples TRBV21-1 to TRBJ2-7; the table's D call of TRBD1 was not tested on the DNA. TRBV21-1 corresponds to a pseudogene. The CDR3 extends over 15 amino acids. The CDR3 sequence: CASSHKGQGPYEQYF. CDR3 in DNA: TGTGCCAGCAGCCACAAGGGGCAGGGTCCCTACGAGCAGTACTTC.

The chain combines TRBV6-5 with TRBJ2-7; TRBD1 agrees at 12 bases. The length of the CDR3 is 14 residues. V dropped 5 bases and J dropped 5; count of bases not matched to a gene: 4. Germline lookup yields CDR1 MNHEY and CDR2 SVGAGI. The DNA of the CDR3 is TGTGCCAGCAGTCCGGGACAGGGGGCCCACGAGCAGTACTTC. It specifies CASSPGQGAHEQYF.